This is a list of T cell receptor beta chains from one sample in a study of cytomegalovirus exposure and HLA in healthy donors. Sequenced by immunoSEQ multiplex PCR; TCRdb stores in-frame clones only, minus some. Here the sample spans under 90,000 clones, 70% to 90% being singletons. Material for sequencing was PBMCs. The receptors were sampled from a man aged 18 to 35 in good health and CMV-seronegative. Each CDR3 is given with its conserved first and last residue. Fields, in order: J gene, D gene, V gene, clone size, CDR3 protein, CDR3 DNA. The D gene is left open where the match is weak. Size is omitted from some rows. Given values are once, few, many or a class for expanded clones.

TRBJ1-2 TRBD1 TRBV9 - CAIDRDFGYTF TGTGCCATTGACAGGGACTTTGGCTACACCTTC
TRBJ1-1 - TRBV7-9 - CASSLPPGNTEAFF TGTGCCAGCAGCTTACCCCCAGGGAACACTGAAGCTTTCTTT
TRBJ2-7 - TRBV4-1 - CASSQVDLVVASDEQYF TGCGCCAGCAGCCAAGTGGATTTGGTAGTAGCCAGTGACGAGCAGTACTTC
TRBJ1-5 TRBD1 TRBV2 - CASSSDRSNQPQHF TGTGCCAGCAGTTCGGACAGGTCGAATCAGCCCCAGCATTTT
TRBJ2-1 - TRBV5-1 - CASSLLLSGQYNEQFF TGCGCCAGCAGCTTGCTTCTGAGCGGCCAATACAATGAGCAGTTCTTC
TRBJ1-5 TRBD1 TRBV2 - CACRDRGPSPQHF TGTGCCTGCCGGGACAGGGGGCCATCGCCCCAGCATTTT
TRBJ1-2 TRBD1 TRBV2 - CASSGQGAGFRNGYTF TGTGCCAGCAGTGGTCAGGGGGCTGGCTTTAGGAATGGCTACACCTTC
TRBJ2-5 - TRBV5-1 - CASSLDPVQETQYF TGCGCCAGCAGCTTGGACCCGGTCCAAGAGACCCAGTACTTC
TRBJ2-3 - TRBV4-3 once CASSQDRQNTDTQYF TGCGCCAGCAGCCAAGATAGACAGAACACAGATACGCAGTATTTT
TRBJ2-7 TRBD2 TRBV4-1 - CASSQEGLAGIYEQYF TGCGCCAGCAGCCAAGAGGGGCTAGCGGGAATTTACGAGCAGTACTTC
TRBJ2-1 - TRBV4-1 - CASSPQSAYNEQFF TGCGCCAGCAGCCCTCAGTCAGCCTACAATGAGCAGTTCTTC
TRBJ2-7 - TRBV30 - CACGTLDDEQYF TGTGCCTGCGGGACTCTAGACGACGAGCAGTACTTC
TRBJ1-1 - TRBV5-5 - CASSLLAGEAFF TGTGCCAGCAGCTTGCTGGCAGGTGAAGCTTTCTTT
TRBJ1-5 TRBD1 TRBV5-5 - CASSPGTAGGEPQHF TGTGCCAGCAGCCCCGGGACAGCCGGAGGAGAGCCCCAGCATTTT
TRBJ2-1 - TRBV11-3 - CASSLQPGNEQFF TGTGCCAGCAGCTTACAACCCGGGAATGAGCAGTTCTTC
TRBJ2-1 TRBD2 TRBV15 - CATSRDQLAGVGGEQFF TGTGCCACCAGCAGAGATCAGCTAGCGGGAGTAGGCGGTGAGCAGTTCTTC
TRBJ1-1 - TRBV27 - CASSSFPRTNYRDEAFF TGTGCCAGCAGTTCCTTCCCCAGGACGAATTACAGGGATGAAGCTTTCTTT
TRBJ2-2 - TRBV6-1 - CASRVLETGELFF TGTGCCAGCAGGGTCCTAGAAACCGGGGAGCTGTTTTTT
TRBJ2-3 - TRBV9 - CASSVSGPTDTQYF TGTGCCAGCAGCGTAAGCGGTCCCACAGATACGCAGTATTTT
TRBJ2-3 TRBD2 TRBV6-1 - CASSELTSGGTDTQYF TGTGCCAGCAGTGAATTGACTAGCGGGGGCACAGATACGCAGTATTTT
TRBJ2-7 TRBD1 TRBV18 - CASSPGQDYEQYF TGTGCCAGCTCACCGGGACAGGACTACGAGCAGTACTTC
TRBJ2-1 TRBD2 TRBV7-9 once CASSLGRLAVHNEQFF TGTGCCAGCAGCTTAGGACGGCTAGCGGTTCACAATGAGCAGTTCTTC
TRBJ2-7 - TRBV7-9 - CASSYPLAFGASTLDEQYF TGTGCCAGCAGCTACCCCTTGGCGTTCGGTGCCTCGACTTTGGACGAGCAGTACTTC
TRBJ2-7 - TRBV5-4 - CASSFNAVREQYF TGTGCCAGCAGCTTTAATGCCGTGAGGGAGCAGTACTTC
TRBJ1-6 - TRBV2 - CASSEAAGSPLHF TGTGCCAGCAGTGAAGCAGCTGGTTCACCCCTCCACTTT
TRBJ1-5 TRBD1 TRBV28 - CASSLVGQRNQPQHF TGTGCCAGCAGTTTGGTGGGACAGCGCAATCAGCCCCAGCATTTT
TRBJ2-1 TRBD2 TRBV6-6 - CASSYASGLAGVRFF TGTGCCAGCAGTTACGCCTCGGGACTAGCGGGAGTTCGGTTCTTC
TRBJ1-2 - TRBV28 - CASSLEGRKYGYTF TGTGCCAGCAGTTTGGAGGGGAGGAAATATGGCTACACCTTC
TRBJ1-4 - TRBV30 - CAWSDVTVTSTNEKLFF TGTGCCTGGAGTGACGTGACAGTAACATCAACTAATGAAAAACTGTTTTTT
TRBJ2-7 - TRBV27 - CASQGTASYEQYF TGTGCCAGCCAGGGTACGGCCTCCTACGAGCAGTACTTC
TRBJ2-2 TRBD2 TRBV5-4 - CASSQSSGRTGELFF TGTGCCAGCAGCCAATCTAGCGGGAGGACCGGGGAGCTGTTTTTT
TRBJ1-1 - TRBV6-1 - CASSGTLGSTEAFF TGTGCCAGCAGTGGTACCTTAGGGAGCACTGAAGCTTTCTTT
TRBJ2-5 TRBD2 TRBV7-9 - CASSPTAGLAGVETQYF TGTGCCAGCAGCCCGACAGCGGGACTAGCGGGAGTGGAGACCCAGTACTTC
TRBJ1-2 TRBD1 TRBV6-6 - CASSYETGALSYTF TGTGCCAGCAGTTACGAGACAGGGGCATTGAGCTACACCTTC
TRBJ2-7 TRBD2 TRBV6-5 once CASSYSTGGSSYEQYF TGTGCCAGCAGTTACTCGACGGGAGGGAGCTCCTACGAGCAGTACTTC
TRBJ2-4 TRBD2 TRBV5-1 once CASSYGLAGGGNIQYF TGCGCCAGCAGCTACGGACTAGCGGGAGGGGGAAACATTCAGTACTTC
TRBJ1-6 TRBD1 TRBV5-1 - CASSLSTGVNSPLHF TGCGCCAGCAGCTTGTCGACAGGGGTTAATTCACCCCTCCACTTT
TRBJ2-5 TRBD2 TRBV19 - CASSLAGGLETQYF TGTGCCAGTAGTTTAGCGGGTGGACTAGAGACCCAGTACTTC
TRBJ2-5 TRBD2 TRBV9 - CASSEGLAGVETQYF TGTGCCAGCAGCGAGGGACTAGCGGGAGTGGAGACCCAGTACTTC
TRBJ2-5 - TRBV7-9 - CASSLEGRLQIQETQYF TGTGCCAGCAGCTTAGAAGGCAGGCTTCAGATACAAGAGACCCAGTACTTC
TRBJ1-2 - TRBV28 once CASSSAGKRGYTF TGTGCCAGCAGTTCCGCGGGGAAAAGAGGCTACACCTTC
TRBJ2-1 TRBD1 TRBV11-2 - CASSLAAGTGYNEQFF TGTGCCAGCAGCTTAGCAGCCGGGACAGGGTACAATGAGCAGTTCTTC
TRBJ2-2 TRBD1 TRBV30 - CAWNTGQGTGELFF TGTGCCTGGAATACCGGACAGGGCACCGGGGAGCTGTTTTTT
TRBJ2-1 - TRBV4-3 - CASSQVLGGNEQFF TGCGCCAGCAGCCAAGTTCTGGGGGGCAATGAGCAGTTCTTC
TRBJ2-1 - TRBV28 - CASRPDFSSYNEQFF TGTGCCAGCAGGCCGGACTTTAGCTCCTACAATGAGCAGTTCTTC
TRBJ2-7 TRBD1 TRBV5-1 - CASSQGAGTGGDEQYF TGCGCCAGCAGCCAAGGTGCCGGGACAGGGGGCGACGAGCAGTACTTC
TRBJ2-5 - TRBV12-1 - CASSFRPGLAGNGQETQYF TGTGCCAGCAGCTTCAGACCGGGACTAGCGGGAAATGGTCAAGAGACCCAGTACTTC
TRBJ1-1 - TRBV28 - CASSREPDGIEAFF TGTGCCAGCAGTCGGGAACCGGACGGAATAGAAGCTTTCTTT
TRBJ1-5 TRBD1 TRBV5-4 - CASSFLDRGHQPQHF TGTGCCAGCAGCTTCCTTGACAGGGGTCATCAGCCCCAGCATTTT
TRBJ1-3 TRBD1 TRBV28 - CASNDRAISGNTIYF TGTGCCAGCAACGACAGGGCTATTTCTGGAAACACCATATATTTT
TRBJ2-3 - TRBV28 - CASSPRGGGPDTQYF TGTGCCAGCAGTCCACGGGGCGGAGGGCCAGATACGCAGTATTTT
TRBJ2-2 - TRBV27 - CASSFLTGSGGELFF TGTGCCAGCAGTTTTTTAACAGGGTCAGGGGGGGAGCTGTTTTTT